This T cell receptor beta chain was sequenced in a study of T cells in Graves' hyperthyroidism and ophthalmopathy. Researchers took RNA transcripts and amplified the TCR beta CDR3 regions from them. HTBI primers were the set used in a first-round RT-PCR of the TCR CDR3. TCRdb redid the calling of the multiplex PCR reads with MiXCR, one entry per CDR3 protein. The sample includes under 350,000 distinct CDR3 sequences, 21% of them seen just once. Germline assignment: CDR1 SSHAT and CDR2 FNYEAQ (reference sequence). The CDR3 totals 15 residues. Notes on this clonotype: At one end the junction does not follow the germline gene, possibly because of a read error.

This clonotype was sampled from a woman in her forties or fifties with Graves' hyperthyroidism. The chain uses TRBV7-7 and TRBJ2-2; the D is unclear. Sample: blood. In nucleotides, the CDR3 is TGTGCTAGCAGCCAAACCTGGGTGGACACCGGGGAGCTGTTTTTT. Residues: CASSQTWVDTGELFF.